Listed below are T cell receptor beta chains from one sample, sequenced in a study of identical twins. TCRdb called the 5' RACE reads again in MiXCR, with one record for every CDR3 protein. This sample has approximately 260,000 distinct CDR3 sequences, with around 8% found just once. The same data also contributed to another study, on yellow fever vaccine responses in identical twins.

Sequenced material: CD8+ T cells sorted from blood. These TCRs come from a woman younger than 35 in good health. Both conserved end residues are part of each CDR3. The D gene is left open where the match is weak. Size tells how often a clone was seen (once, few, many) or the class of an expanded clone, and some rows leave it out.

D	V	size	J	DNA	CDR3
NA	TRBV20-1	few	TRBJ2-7	TGCAGTGCTAGAGATCGGGGTAGGGTGTCAACCACCTACGAGCAGTACTTC	CSARDRGRVSTTYEQYF
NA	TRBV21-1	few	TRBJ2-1	TGTGCCAGCAGCAGGGGACTAGCGGGGGCCTACAATGAGCAGTTCTTC	CASSRGLAGAYNEQFF
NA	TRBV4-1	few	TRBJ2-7	TGCGCCAGCAGCCAGGGCGGGGTATCCTACGAGCAGTACTTC	CASSQGGVSYEQYF
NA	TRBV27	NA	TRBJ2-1	TGTGCCAGCAGTTCTTGGGGTCGACAGATCTCCTACAATGAGCAGTTCTTC	CASSSWGRQISYNEQFF
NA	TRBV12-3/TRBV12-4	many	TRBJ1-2	TGTGCCAGCAGTTTCCCGTCTAGAGGTGGCTACACCTTC	CASSFPSRGGYTF
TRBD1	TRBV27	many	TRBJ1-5	TGTGCCAGCAGTCCCGCGACAGGGGGGGGGAGTCAGCCCCAGCATTTT	CASSPATGGGSQPQHF
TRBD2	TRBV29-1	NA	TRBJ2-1	TGCAGCGTTGTAGGTCTAGCGGGAGGCCGCTACAATGAGCAGTTCTTC	CSVVGLAGGRYNEQFF
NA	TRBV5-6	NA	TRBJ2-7	TGTGCCAGCAGCAACTTTCCAGGGGAATACGAGCAGTACTTC	CASSNFPGEYEQYF
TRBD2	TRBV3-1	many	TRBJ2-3	TGTGCCAGCAGCCAGGAGCGGGGGGGCCAGGGAACGCAGTATTTT	CASSQERGGQGTQYF
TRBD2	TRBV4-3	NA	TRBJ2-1	TGCGCCAGCAGCCAAGATTCAGGGATAGGACTAGCTTACAATGAGCAGTTCTTC	CASSQDSGIGLAYNEQFF